What follows are 22 T cell receptor beta chains derived from one specimen sequenced in a study of chemoradiotherapy in HPV16-positive cancers. Method: immunoSEQ multiplex PCR; TCRdb's copy keeps in-frame clones and lacks some. Here the sample spans 4,000 to 5,000 clones, roughly 88% being singletons. The sequenced sample was tumor tissue, obtained from a patient who underwent chemoradiotherapy. These receptors all come from a human donor with HPV-associated anogenital cancer.

Here the CDR3 DNA reads TGTGCCAGCAGCGTAGCCGGAGGAGGGCTAACTGGAAACACCATATATTTT. This gives the protein CASSVAGGGLTGNTIYF. The chain recombines TRBV9 with TRBJ1-3; D unclear. In germline, CDR1 is SGDLS, CDR2 YYNGEE. Deletions cut 0 bases from V and 2 bases from J, with 15 bases between. The CDR3 sequence is 17 residues long.

This sequence joins TRBV27 and TRBJ2-3, with D perhaps TRBD2 (6 bases). The CDR3 contains 17 residues. Germline lookup yields CDR1 MNHEY and CDR2 SMNVEV (reference sequence). V lost 2 bases and J 1 base, leaving 16 bases between the germline ends. The CDR3 DNA reads as TGTGCCAGCAGTTTAGAGTGGGGGGTCGGGGGCACAGATACGCAGTATTTT. It is translated as CASSLEWGVGGTDTQYF.

The genes are TRBV5-6 and TRBJ1-2, with D unclear. The CDR3 spans 17 residues. V was trimmed by 1 base and J by 1 base, leaving 17 bases between them. Germline CDR1 SGHDT, CDR2 YYEEEE. The CDR3 coding sequence is TGTGCCAGCAGCTTGACAGCCGGACGGAAATTTAACTATGGCTACACCTTC. Translating it yields CASSLTAGRKFNYGYTF.

The chain is built from TRBV12-5 and TRBJ2-7, with D possibly TRBD2 on 6 matching bases. The V gene's germline CDR1 is LGHNT and CDR2 FRNRAP. This CDR3 spans 10 amino acids. V dropped 8 bases and J dropped 8 bases, with 10 bases sitting between them. The CDR3 region has the DNA TGTGCTAGTTCGGGAGAAAAGCAGTACTTC. Translating it yields CASSGEKQYF.

This clone occurred once. This chain uses TRBV19 with TRBJ2-1, with 13 positions matching TRBD2. Germline V gene lookup returns CDR1 LNHDA and CDR2 SQIVND (reference sequence). The CDR3 is made up of 17 amino acids. The J segment lost 9 bases and the V segment lost 5 bases, leaving 13 bases of the junction unmatched. The CDR3, as DNA: TGTGCCAGTAGTTTCCTCGTAACTAGCGGGGGGGCCCGTGAGCAGTTCTTC. Encoded protein: CASSFLVTSGGAREQFF.

Here the CDR3 reads CATSSPAGGYNEQFF. CDR3 DNA: TGTGCCACCAGCAGTCCAGCGGGGGGGTACAATGAGCAGTTCTTC. This chain connects TRBV15 to TRBJ2-1; TRBD2 agrees at 10 bases. The CDR3 covers 15 residues. Per germline, CDR1 LNHNV and CDR2 YYDKDF (reference sequence). J was trimmed by 4 bases and V by 3 bases; bases with no gene match: 3. Variable domain in full (rest from reference TRBV15 and TRBJ2-1): DAMVIQNPRYQVTQFGKPVTLSCSQTLNHNVMYWYQQKSSQAPKLLFHYYDKDFNNEADTPDNFQSRRPNTSFCFLDIRSPGLGDTAMYLCATSSPAGGYNEQFFGPGTRLTVL.

The J gene is TRBJ2-2, the V gene TRBV2; 10 bases agree with TRBD2. The length of the CDR3 is 17 residues. Germline CDR1 and CDR2: SNHLY and FYNNEI. The ends lost 4 bases at V and 4 bases at J; junction bases unmatched: 9. The CDR3 sequence: CASSARLAGAATGELFF. The CDR3 DNA follows: TGTGCCAGCAGTGCTCGGCTAGCGGGGGCCGCCACCGGGGAGCTGTTTTTT.

As concerns this clone: Other DNA sequences in the same sample also yield this CDR3. The chain combines TRBV6-1 with TRBJ1-2; D may be TRBD1 (5 bases). CDR3 length equals 13 residues. V lost 4 bases and J lost 5, with 11 bases in between. Germline loops: CDR1 MNHNS, CDR2 SASEGT. Here the CDR3 reads CASSGEGRYGYTF. In DNA, the CDR3 is TGTGCCAGCAGTGGGGAGGGGAGGTATGGCTACACCTTC.

V is TRBV19 and J is TRBJ1-1; TRBD1 matches 8 bases. The germline CDR1 and CDR2 sequences are LNHDA and SQIVND (reference sequence). V was clipped by 7 bases and J by 10 bases; unmatched bases: 17. The CDR3 runs to 15 residues. The CDR3: CASTDRGTSSGGAFF. The CDR3 region has the DNA TGTGCCAGTACCGACAGGGGAACTTCCTCCGGAGGAGCTTTCTTT.

The chain joins TRBV5-5 to TRBJ1-5, with 8 positions matching TRBD1. V was pared by 4 bases and J by 2 bases, with 5 bases of the junction left unmatched. CDR1 and CDR2 from the germline V gene are SGHKS and YYEKEE (reference sequence). This CDR3 comprises 15 residues. The CDR3 reads CASSPGQGGNQPQHF. The CDR3 nucleotides are TGTGCCAGCAGCCCCGGACAGGGAGGCAATCAGCCCCAGCATTTT. Full variable domain (missing parts from reference TRBV5-5 and TRBJ1-5): DAGVTQSPTHLIKTRGQQVTLRCSPISGHKSVSWYQQVLGQGPQFIFQYYEKEERGRGNFPDRFSARQFPNYSSELNVNALLLGDSALYLCASSPGQGGNQPQHFGDGTRLSIL.

This clone appeared once. The chain is built from TRBV7-2 and TRBJ2-1; D unresolved. In germline, CDR1 is SGHTA, CDR2 FQGNSA. The V and J ends lost 3 bases and 7 bases respectively, with 7 bases between them. The CDR3 is 12 amino acids. CDR3 coding DNA: TGTGCCAGCAGCTTGCAGAGAAATGAGCAGTTCTTC. Its protein product is CASSLQRNEQFF.

V usage is TRBV7-9 and J usage is TRBJ2-1; TRBD2 matches at 8 bases. V lost 3 bases to trimming and J lost 4 bases; unmatched junction nucleotides: 2. Germline CDR1 and CDR2: SEHNR and FQNEAQ (reference sequence). The CDR3 has 14 amino acids. The CDR3 nucleotides are TGTGCCAGCAGCTTTGCGGGGGGTTACAATGAGCAGTTCTTC. Translating gives CASSFAGGYNEQFF.

J is TRBJ1-2 and V is TRBV18, with D perhaps TRBD1 (6 bases). Germline lookup yields CDR1 KGHSH and CDR2 LQKENI. The CDR3 length is 13 residues. With 4 bases removed from V and 6 bases from J, the gap between germline ends came to 12 bases. CDR3 DNA sequence: TGTGCCAGCTCACAAAGACAGGACGATGGCTACACCTTC. Amino acid sequence: CASSQRQDDGYTF.

V is TRBV19 and J is TRBJ1-2; no reliable D call. Looked up from germline, CDR1 is LNHDA and CDR2 is SQIVND (reference sequence). Trimming cost V 5 bases and J 0 bases, with 10 bases left between them. This CDR3 contains 14 residues. Here the CDR3 DNA reads TGTGCCAGTAGTCCGACAAGAGCTAACTATGGCTACACCTTC. Its protein product is CASSPTRANYGYTF.

For the CDR3, the DNA is TGTGCCAGCAGTTACCACCCTCCCAGGGCCTATGGCTACACCTTC. Translating it yields CASSYHPPRAYGYTF. The J gene is TRBJ1-2, the V gene TRBV6-5; possibly TRBD1 for D (5 bases). This CDR3 contains 15 residues. V was pared by 2 bases and J by 4 bases, with 14 bases between. CDR1 and CDR2 from the germline V gene are MNHEY and SVGAGI.

This rearrangement joins TRBV5-1 to TRBJ1-6; TRBD1 is a possible D gene (6 bases). The V gene lost 2 bases and the J gene lost 0 bases, with 9 bases spanning the gap. This CDR3 is built from 16 residues. Per the germline V gene, CDR1 is SGHRS and CDR2 is YFSETQ. The CDR3 DNA sequence: TGCGCCAGCAGCTTTAAAGGGGGCTCCTATAATTCACCCCTCCACTTT. Encoded protein: CASSFKGGSYNSPLHF.

The chain joins TRBV9 to TRBJ2-7, with D maybe TRBD2 (6 bases). Germline CDR1 reads SGDLS; CDR2 reads YYNGEE. Between the trimmed V and J ends, which lost 4 bases and 4 bases, there was a span of 12 bases. The CDR3 has 13 residues. The CDR3 protein is CASSQQAGYEQYF. Written as DNA, the CDR3 is TGTGCCAGCAGCCAGCAAGCGGGTTACGAGCAGTACTTC.

The chain couples TRBV28 to TRBJ1-1; D not resolved. This CDR3 has 14 amino acids. The germline gives CDR1 MDHEN, CDR2 SYDVKM. With 2 bases removed from V and 2 bases from J, the gap between germline ends came to 9 bases. This CDR3 reads CASSLLKGNTEAFF. As DNA, the CDR3 is TGTGCCAGCAGTTTACTGAAGGGAAACACTGAAGCTTTCTTT. Drawing the rest from reference TRBV28 and TRBJ1-1, the complete variable domain is DVKVTQSSRYLVKRTGEKVFLECVQDMDHENMFWYRQDPGLGLRLIYFSYDVKMKEKGDIPEGYSVSREKKERFSLILESASTNQTSMYLCASSLLKGNTEAFFGQGTRLTVV.

The J gene is TRBJ2-1, the V gene TRBV28; either TRBD1 or TRBD2 may supply D (5 bases each). The CDR3 is 14 amino acids. Looked up from germline, CDR1 is MDHEN and CDR2 is SYDVKM. V was clipped by 6 bases and J by 6 bases, with 15 bases between them. CDR3 in amino acids: CASRKNRDVNEQFF. The CDR3 DNA reads TGTGCCAGCAGAAAAAACCGGGACGTCAATGAGCAGTTCTTC. The variable domain in full, with the rest retrieved from reference TRBV28 and TRBJ2-1, is DVKVTQSSRYLVKRTGEKVFLECVQDMDHENMFWYRQDPGLGLRLIYFSYDVKMKEKGDIPEGYSVSREKKERFSLILESASTNQTSMYLCASRKNRDVNEQFFGPGTRLTVL.

The chain employs TRBV4-2 and TRBJ2-2; D gene unclear. V lost 4 bases, J lost 7 bases, and 7 bases lay in between. CDR1 and CDR2 (germline): LGHNA, YNFKEQ. The CDR3 consists of 12 residues. The CDR3 DNA reads as TGTGCCAGCAGCCGGAACGGCGGGGAGCTGTTTTTT. It specifies CASSRNGGELFF.

This chain connects TRBV5-6 to TRBJ2-7, with 12 bases matching TRBD2. V lost 0 bases to trimming and J lost 4 bases; unmatched junction nucleotides: 11. The germline gives CDR1 SGHDT, CDR2 YYEEEE. The CDR3 covers 18 residues. In nucleotides, the CDR3 is TGTGCCAGCAGCTTGGGTCCTTGGACTAGCGGGAACAATTACGAGCAGTACTTC. Protein: CASSLGPWTSGNNYEQYF.

The V and J genes are TRBV29-1 and TRBJ2-1, with D perhaps TRBD1 or TRBD2 (6 bases each). The germline V gene encodes CDR1 SQVTM and CDR2 ANQGSEA. V lost 4 bases to trimming and J lost 3 bases, with 13 bases between them. This CDR3 spans 14 amino acids. CDR3 residues: CSVAGRGRYNEQFF. The CDR3 DNA is TGCAGCGTTGCTGGTCGGGGGCGCTACAATGAGCAGTTCTTC.